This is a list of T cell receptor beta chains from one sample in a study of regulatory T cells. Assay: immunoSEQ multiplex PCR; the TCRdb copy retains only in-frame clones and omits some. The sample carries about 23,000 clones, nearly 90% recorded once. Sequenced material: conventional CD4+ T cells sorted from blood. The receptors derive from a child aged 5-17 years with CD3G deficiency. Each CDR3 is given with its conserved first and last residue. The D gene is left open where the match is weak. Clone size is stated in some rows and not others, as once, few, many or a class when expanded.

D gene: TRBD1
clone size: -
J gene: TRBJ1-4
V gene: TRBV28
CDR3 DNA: TGTGCCAGCAGGCCAGCCGGGACAGGGGATAAAAAACTGTTTTTT
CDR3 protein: CASRPAGTGDKKLFF

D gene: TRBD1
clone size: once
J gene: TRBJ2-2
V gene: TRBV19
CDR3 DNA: TGTGCCAGTAGTATAGGCAGGGGGCGAATGCCCGGGGAGCTGTTTTTT
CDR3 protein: CASSIGRGRMPGELFF

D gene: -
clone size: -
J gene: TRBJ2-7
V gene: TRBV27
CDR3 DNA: TGTGCCAGCAGCCCTGACAGGAAAAAGGGCTACGAGCAGTACTTC
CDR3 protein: CASSPDRKKGYEQYF

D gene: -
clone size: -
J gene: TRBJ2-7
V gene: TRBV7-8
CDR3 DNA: TGTGCCAGCAGCTTACAGGTCTCCTACGAGCAGTACTTC
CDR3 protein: CASSLQVSYEQYF

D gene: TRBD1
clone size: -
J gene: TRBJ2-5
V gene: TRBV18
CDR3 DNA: TGTGCCAGCTCACAAAGCGACAGGGGCGGGTTTTGGGCCCAAGAGACCCAGTACTTC
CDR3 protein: CASSQSDRGGFWAQETQYF

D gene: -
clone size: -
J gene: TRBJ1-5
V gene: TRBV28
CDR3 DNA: TGTGCCAGCAGGCGGCGCGGCAATCAGCCCCAGCATTTT
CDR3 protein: CASRRRGNQPQHF

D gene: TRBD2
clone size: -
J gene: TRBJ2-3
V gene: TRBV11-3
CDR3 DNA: TGTGCCAGCAGCCCAGGGTCTAGCGGGAGCCCTACGGTCGCTCCGTATTTT
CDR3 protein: CASSPGSSGSPTVAPYF

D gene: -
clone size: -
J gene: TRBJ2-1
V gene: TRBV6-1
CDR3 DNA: TGTGCCAGCACTCTCGGGATTGAGCAGTTCTTC
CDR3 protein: CASTLGIEQFF

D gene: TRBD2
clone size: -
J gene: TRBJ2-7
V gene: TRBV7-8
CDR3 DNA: TGTGCCAGCAGCTTAGGGAGAGCGGGGGGCTACGAGCAGTACTTC
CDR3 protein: CASSLGRAGGYEQYF

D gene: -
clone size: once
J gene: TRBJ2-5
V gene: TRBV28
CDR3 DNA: TGTGCCAGCAGTCCCCGTCGACAGAGACCCCAAGAGACCCAGTACTTC
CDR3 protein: CASSPRRQRPQETQYF

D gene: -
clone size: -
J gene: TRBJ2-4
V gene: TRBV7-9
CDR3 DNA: TGTGCCAGCAGCCTTGGACTCTTAACCTACACCAAAAACATTCAGTACTTC
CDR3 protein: CASSLGLLTYTKNIQYF

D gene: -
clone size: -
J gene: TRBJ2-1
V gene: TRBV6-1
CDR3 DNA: TGTGCCAGCAGTGAAGCGGCAGGGCTTTTGGTGCAGTTCTTC
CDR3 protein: CASSEAAGLLVQFF

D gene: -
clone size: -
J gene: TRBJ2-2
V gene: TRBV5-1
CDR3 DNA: TGCGCCAGCAGGGGTAGTAGCGCCGGGGAGCTGTTTTTT
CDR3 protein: CASRGSSAGELFF

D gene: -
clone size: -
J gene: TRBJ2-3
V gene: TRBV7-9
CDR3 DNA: TGTGCCAGCAGCCCGGACCTTCCGAAGGATACGCAGTATTTT
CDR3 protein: CASSPDLPKDTQYF

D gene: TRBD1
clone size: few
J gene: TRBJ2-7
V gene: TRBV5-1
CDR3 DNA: TGCGCCAGCAGCCCCTGGACAGGGGGCTACGAGCAGTACTTC
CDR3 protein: CASSPWTGGYEQYF

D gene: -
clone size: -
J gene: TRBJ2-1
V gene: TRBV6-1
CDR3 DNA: TGTGCCAGCAGTGGCTGGGGGTCCTACAATGAGCAGTTCTTC
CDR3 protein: CASSGWGSYNEQFF

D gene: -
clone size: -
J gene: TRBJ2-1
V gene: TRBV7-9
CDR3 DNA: TGTGCCAGCAGCTTAGTACGGGCGGGTCGCGGCAATGAGCAGTTCTTC
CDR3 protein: CASSLVRAGRGNEQFF

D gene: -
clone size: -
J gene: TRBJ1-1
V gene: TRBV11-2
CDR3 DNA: TGTGCCAGCAGCCCACGACGGGGCACTGAAGCTTTCTTT
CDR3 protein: CASSPRRGTEAFF

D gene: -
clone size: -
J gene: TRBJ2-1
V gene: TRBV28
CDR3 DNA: TGTGCCAGCAGTTTGGGGATAGCAGCTTACAATGAGCAGTTCTTC
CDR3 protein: CASSLGIAAYNEQFF

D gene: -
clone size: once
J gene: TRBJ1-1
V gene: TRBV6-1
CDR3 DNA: TGTGCCAGCAGGAGGGACGGGAGAACTGAAGCTTTCTTT
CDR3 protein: CASRRDGRTEAFF

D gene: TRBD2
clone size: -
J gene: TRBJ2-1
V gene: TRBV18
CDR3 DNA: TGTGCCAGCTCACAACGGAAACTAGCGGGGCGCGATGAGCAGTTCTTC
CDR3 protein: CASSQRKLAGRDEQFF

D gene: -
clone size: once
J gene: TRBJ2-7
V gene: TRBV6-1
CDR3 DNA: TGTGCCAGCAGTGAAGCGCGGCAAACGGGCAGACCCTACGTTGCGCAGTACTTC
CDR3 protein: CASSEARQTGRPYVAQYF

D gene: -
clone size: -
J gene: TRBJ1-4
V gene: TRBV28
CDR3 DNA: TGTGCCAGCAGTCCGTCGAGGGGCGATGAAAAACTGTTTTTT
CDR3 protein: CASSPSRGDEKLFF

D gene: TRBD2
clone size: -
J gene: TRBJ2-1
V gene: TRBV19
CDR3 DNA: TGTGCCAGTAGTATACTCTTTAGCGGGAGGGCCTCCTACAATGAGCAGTTCTTC
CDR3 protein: CASSILFSGRASYNEQFF

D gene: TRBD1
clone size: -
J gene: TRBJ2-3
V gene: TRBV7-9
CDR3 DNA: TGTGCCAGCAGCCGGGACAGTCGCACAGATACGCAGTATTTT
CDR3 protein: CASSRDSRTDTQYF

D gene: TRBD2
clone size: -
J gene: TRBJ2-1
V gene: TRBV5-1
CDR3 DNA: TGCGCCAGCAGCTTTCTGGGACTAGCGGGGTACAATGAGCAGTTCTTC
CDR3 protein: CASSFLGLAGYNEQFF

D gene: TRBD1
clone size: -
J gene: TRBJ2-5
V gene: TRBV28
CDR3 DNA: TGTGCCAGCAGTCCCCGGACAGGAATAGAGACCCAGTACTTC
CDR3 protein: CASSPRTGIETQYF

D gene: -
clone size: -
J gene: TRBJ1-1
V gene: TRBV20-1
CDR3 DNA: TGCAGTGCTAGCCCCAACACTGAAGCTTTCTTT
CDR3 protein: CSASPNTEAFF